Listed here is a single T cell receptor beta chain. The sample comes from a study of blood T cell repertoires in COVID-19. Study in general: Collection of acute and convalescent COVID-19 samples took place in the United States, Italy and Spain.

Per germline, CDR1 WNHNN and CDR2 SYGVQD (reference sequence). The V segment lost 1 base and the J segment 1 base; nucleotides outside the gene matches: 6. CDR3 length: 17 residues. Participant-reported clinical history was the basis for cohort assignment. Produced via immunoSEQ multiplex PCR; TCRdb's table is partial and in-frame only. This table has some 510,000 clones, around nine tenths appearing once. This TCR was sampled from a woman aged 40 to 50 who had recovered from COVID-19. The source material was PBMCs or T cells enriched from blood (not recorded which). The J gene is TRBJ2-2, the V gene TRBV10-1, with 7 bases lining up with TRBD2. The CDR3 coding sequence is TGCGCCAGCAGTGAGTTACTAGCGCAGGTGAACACCGGGGAGCTGTTTTTT. Its protein is CASSELLAQVNTGELFF.